This T cell receptor (beta chain) derives from a study of T cell responses to AZD1222 COVID-19 vaccine. This clone was detected only once. The antigen remains unidentified. Study-level results: Among spike-specific TCRs, nearly half reportedly target unmutated variant regions. Only six or seven AZD1222 recipients tested seropositive at baseline.

Profiling relied on immunoSEQ multiplex PCR, and the TCRdb table lists in-frame clones only, not all of them. The sample has about 120,000 clones, over 80% seen once; the top ten hold roughly 7.9%. Sequencing used peripheral blood, obtained 28 days after the second AZD1222 dose. The sequence was obtained from an adult who received the AZD1222 COVID-19 vaccine.

CDR3 sequence (DNA): TGTGCCAGCAGTTTAGGTAGCGGGGGGGATTATGATGAGCAGTTCTTC. It translates to CASSLGSGGDYDEQFF. The chain links TRBV28 to TRBJ2-1; 11 positions match TRBD2. From germline, CDR1 is MDHEN and CDR2 SYDVKM. V shed 2 bases and J 8 bases; nucleotides not matched to a gene: 8. This CDR3 contains 16 residues.